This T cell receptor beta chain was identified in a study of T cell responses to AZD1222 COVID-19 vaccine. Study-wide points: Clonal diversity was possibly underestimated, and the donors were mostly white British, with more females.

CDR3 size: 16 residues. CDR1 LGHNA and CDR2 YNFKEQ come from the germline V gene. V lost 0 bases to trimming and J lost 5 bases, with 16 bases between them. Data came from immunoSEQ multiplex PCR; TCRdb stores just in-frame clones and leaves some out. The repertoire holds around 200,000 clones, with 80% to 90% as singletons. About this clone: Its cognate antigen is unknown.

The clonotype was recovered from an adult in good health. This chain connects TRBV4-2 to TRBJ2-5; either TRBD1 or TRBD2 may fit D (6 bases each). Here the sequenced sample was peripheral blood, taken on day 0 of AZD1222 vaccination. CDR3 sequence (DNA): TGTGCCAGCAGCCAAGAGGACCTGGGGGGCCTGGAGACCCAGTACTTC. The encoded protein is CASSQEDLGGLETQYF.